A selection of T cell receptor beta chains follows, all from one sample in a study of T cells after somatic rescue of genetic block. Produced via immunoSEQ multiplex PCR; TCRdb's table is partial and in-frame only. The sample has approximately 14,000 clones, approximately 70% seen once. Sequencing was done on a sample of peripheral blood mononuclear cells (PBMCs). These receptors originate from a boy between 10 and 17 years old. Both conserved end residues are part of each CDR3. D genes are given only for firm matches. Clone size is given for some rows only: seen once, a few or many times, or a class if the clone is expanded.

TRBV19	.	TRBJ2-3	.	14	TGTGCCAGTAGATCCCGAGTTTCCGAGAAGGGGCAGTATTTT	CASRSRVSEKGQYF
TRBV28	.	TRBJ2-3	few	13	TGTGCCAGCAGTTTATTTAGGGGGGGTACGCAGTATTTT	CASSLFRGGTQYF
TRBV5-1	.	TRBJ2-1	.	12	TGCGCCAGCCGAGGCAGCTACAATGAGCAGTTCTTC	CASRGSYNEQFF
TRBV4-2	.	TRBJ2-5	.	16	TGTGCCAGCAGCCACCCTCGCGGAAGAATGGGAGAGACCCAGTACTTC	CASSHPRGRMGETQYF
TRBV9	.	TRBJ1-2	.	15	TGTGCCAGCAGCCACGGGGATGGCCCTGCCTATGGCTACACCTTC	CASSHGDGPAYGYTF
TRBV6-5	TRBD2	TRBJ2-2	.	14	TGTGCCAGCAGGCTAGCGGGGGGGACCGGGGAGCTGTTTTTT	CASRLAGGTGELFF
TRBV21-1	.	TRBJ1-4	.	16	TGTGCCAGCAGCAGAGAAGGGACAGGCAATAATGAAAAACTGTTTTTT	CASSREGTGNNEKLFF
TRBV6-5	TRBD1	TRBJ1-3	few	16	TGTGCCAGCAGTTACGACGGGACAGGGGCCGGAAACACCATATATTTT	CASSYDGTGAGNTIYF
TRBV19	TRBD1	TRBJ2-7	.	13	TGTGCCAGTAGTAGGGACAGCTTCTACGAGCAGTACTTC	CASSRDSFYEQYF
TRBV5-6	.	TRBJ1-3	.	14	TGTGCCAGCAGCTCTGGACAGCCTGGAAACACCATATATTTT	CASSSGQPGNTIYF
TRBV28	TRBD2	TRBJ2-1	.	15	TGTGCCAGCAGTGCTACTAGCGGGGGGGAGAATGAGCAGTTCTTC	CASSATSGGENEQFF
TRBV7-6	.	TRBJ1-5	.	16	TGTGCCAGCAGCTTAGAAAGGACAAGGGGCAATCAGCCCCAGCATTTT	CASSLERTRGNQPQHF
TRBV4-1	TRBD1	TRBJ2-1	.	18	TGCGCCAGCAGCCCAGTCTTACAGGGGTCGAGCTCCTACAATGAGCAGTTCTTC	CASSPVLQGSSSYNEQFF
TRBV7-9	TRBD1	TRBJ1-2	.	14	TGTGCCAGCAGCTTTCCGGACAGGAACTATGGCTACACCTTC	CASSFPDRNYGYTF
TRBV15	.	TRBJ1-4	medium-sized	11	TGTGCCACCAGCGGGGGAGGCAAACTGTTTTTT	CATSGGGKLFF
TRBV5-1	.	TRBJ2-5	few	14	TGCGCCAGCAGCTTGGAGATAGCCCTAGGGACCCAGTACTTC	CASSLEIALGTQYF
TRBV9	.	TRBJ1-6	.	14	TGTGCCAGCAGCGTAGAGGGCAGTAATTCACCCCTCCACTTT	CASSVEGSNSPLHF
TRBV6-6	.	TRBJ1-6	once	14	TGTGCCAGCAGTTCCCCTGGAGTGAATTCACCCCTCCACTTT	CASSSPGVNSPLHF
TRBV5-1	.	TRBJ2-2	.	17	TGCGCCAGCAGCTTCACTCGGACAGCTCTGAACACCGGGGAGCTGTTTTTT	CASSFTRTALNTGELFF
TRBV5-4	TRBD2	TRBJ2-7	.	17	TGTGCCAGCAGCCAGGGCCAACTAGCGGGAGGGCCCCACGAGCAGTACTTC	CASSQGQLAGGPHEQYF
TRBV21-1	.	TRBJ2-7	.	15	TGTGCCAGCAGCAACGCCCGAGACTGCCCCTACGAGCAGTACTTC	CASSNARDCPYEQYF
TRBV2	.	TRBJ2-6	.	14	TGTGCCAGCAGTGGCGAGGCTGGGGCCAACGTCCTGACTTTC	CASSGEAGANVLTF
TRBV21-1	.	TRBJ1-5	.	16	TGTGCCAGCAGCAAAGTATGGGCAGGGGATACTCAGCCCCAGCATTTT	CASSKVWAGDTQPQHF
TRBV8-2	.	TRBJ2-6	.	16	TGTGGCACTTATAAGATAACACAAAGTCGGGCCAACGTCCTGACTTTC	CGTYKITQSRANVLTF
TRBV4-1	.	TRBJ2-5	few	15	TGCGCCAGCAGCCAAGATCAGAACAGGGTTGAGACCCAGTACTTC	CASSQDQNRVETQYF
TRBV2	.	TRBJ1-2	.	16	TGTGCCAGCAGTGAATTTGTAAAGGGATGGGACTATGGCTACACCTTC	CASSEFVKGWDYGYTF
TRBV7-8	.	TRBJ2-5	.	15	TGTGCCAGCAGCTTAATTAATAGGGGGCAAGAGACCCAGTACTTC	CASSLINRGQETQYF
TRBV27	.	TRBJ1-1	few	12	TGTGCCAGCAGCCGTACAGGGTCTGAAGCTTTCTTT	CASSRTGSEAFF
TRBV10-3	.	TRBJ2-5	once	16	TGTGCCATCAGTGAGTCGAGGCTAGCCCTAGGGGAGACCCAGTACTTC	CAISESRLALGETQYF
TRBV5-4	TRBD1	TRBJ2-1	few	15	TGTGCCAGCAGTTTTGGACAGGTCCCCTTCAATGAGCAGTTCTTC	CASSFGQVPFNEQFF
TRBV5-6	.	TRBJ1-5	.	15	TGTGCCAGCAGCTGGGCTTGGGCTAGCAATCAGCCCCAGCATTTT	CASSWAWASNQPQHF
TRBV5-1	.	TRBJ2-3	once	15	TGCGCCAGCAGCTTGGCCGGAACTAGCACAGATACGCAGTATTTT	CASSLAGTSTDTQYF
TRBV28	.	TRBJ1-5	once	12	TGTGCCAGCAGTCTCCAGGGTCAGCCCCAGCATTTT	CASSLQGQPQHF
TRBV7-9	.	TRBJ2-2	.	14	TGTGCCAGCATCTCGACAGGACTTCTCGGGGAGCTGTTTTTT	CASISTGLLGELFF